The clone carrying this T cell receptor beta chain was found a few times. Its antigen is currently unknown. Unique molecular identifiers were affixed to single, distinct cDNA molecules. Each CDR3 protein is one row after TCRdb ran MiXCR on the 5' RACE reads. The data show 35,000 or so distinct CDR3 sequences, under 6% seen once. This record belongs to a study of early T cells in non-severe SARS-CoV-2 infection. Study information: Alpha and beta chains were unpaired, from unsorted whole-blood bulk RNA. Regarding the study as a whole: A preference for anti-spike CD8 responses marked VDJdb matching, which missed private and CD4 specificities.

Trimming took 3 bases from V and 0 from J, leaving 18 bases between them. The CDR3 totals 16 residues. Germline values: CDR1 DFQATT, CDR2 SNEGSKA (reference sequence). The rearrangement joins TRBV20-1 to TRBJ2-7; possibly TRBD1 or TRBD2 for D (6 bases each). The clonotype comes from an adult who was a healthcare worker with PCR-confirmed SARS-CoV-2 infection or an uninfected control (not recorded which). The specimen was whole blood. CDR3 DNA sequence: TGCAGTGCTAGCCCTCTAAGGGGGGTGAGCTCCTACGAGCAGTACTTC. It yields the protein CSASPLRGVSSYEQYF.